Listed below are T cell receptor beta chains from one sample, sequenced in a study of T cells in Graves' hyperthyroidism and ophthalmopathy. A single record per CDR3 protein comes from TCRdb applying MiXCR to the multiplex PCR reads. In the table there are hundreds of thousands of distinct CDR3 sequences, nearly 45% of which are singletons. Specimen: peripheral blood or thyroid tissue (not recorded which). The receptors were gathered from an adult man with Graves' disease, either hyperthyroidism or ophthalmopathy (not recorded which). Each CDR3 is given with its conserved first and last residue. D genes are given only for firm matches. Expanded clones are given a class, and other clones once, few, many or no size at all.

clone_size	d_call	v_call	j_call	cdr3_nt	cdr3_aa
.	.	TRBV25-1	TRBJ1-2	TGTGCCAGCAGCGTCAGGGCGGGTGGCTACACCTTC	CASSVRAGGYTF
many	.	TRBV2	TRBJ2-6	TGTGCCAGCAGTGATAGAGGGGCCAACGTCCTGACTTTC	CASSDRGANVLTF
.	TRBD1	TRBV20-1	TRBJ1-1	TGCAGTGCTTGCCGGGACAGGGGGCGAAGGACTGAAGCTTTCTTT	CSACRDRGRRTEAFF
.	.	TRBV7-4	TRBJ1-4	TGTGCCAGCAGCCTTAGTACCAATTTT	CASSLSTNF
.	TRBD2	TRBV10-3	TRBJ2-5	TGTGCCAGCAGTGGGGGACTAGCGGGGGGGCCGGTCGAGACCCAGTACTTC	CASSGGLAGGPVETQYF
many	.	TRBV7-2	TRBJ1-5	TGTGCCAGCAGCTTATCAGGGGCAAGGAGCAATCAGCCCCAGCATTTT	CASSLSGARSNQPQHF
few	.	TRBV6-1	TRBJ1-1	TGTGCCAGCAGTGAGGGGATTGTTGAAGCTTTCTTT	CASSEGIVEAFF
.	.	TRBV12-3/TRBV12-4	TRBJ2-5	TGTGCCAGCAGTGAGGGTACCTACCAAGAGACCCAGTACTTC	CASSEGTYQETQYF
.	TRBD1	TRBV2	TRBJ1-1	TGTGCCAGCACGGGACAGGGAAGGACTGAAGCTTTCTTT	CASTGQGRTEAFF
.	.	TRBV5-1	TRBJ2-7	TGCGCCAGCAGCTACTCTCAGGGTTTCGAGCAGTACTTC	CASSYSQGFEQYF
many	TRBD1	TRBV5-1	TRBJ2-2	TGCGCCAGCAGCTTGGATGGACAGGGGACCGGGGAGCTGTTTTTT	CASSLDGQGTGELFF
few	.	TRBV6-6	TRBJ1-4	TGTGCCAGCAGGCGGGCAGAAGAGGAAAAACTGTTTTTT	CASRRAEEEKLFF
.	.	TRBV7-2	TRBJ1-1	TGTGCCAGCAGCGTAGAGGCAGATCCGAGGACTGAAGCTTTCTTT	CASSVEADPRTEAFF
.	TRBD2	TRBV10-3	TRBJ2-7	TGTGCCGGGGGACTAGCGGGCTTCAGCTCCTACGAGCAGTACTTC	CAGGLAGFSSYEQYF
few	.	TRBV12-3/TRBV12-4	TRBJ1-5	TGTGCCAGCACCTCCGACAGAACCCCCCAGCATTTT	CASTSDRTPQHF
.	TRBD1	TRBV5-1	TRBJ1-1	TGCGCCAGCAGCTTGCAAGGGGGCCTGACGGACACTGAAGCTTTCTTT	CASSLQGGLTDTEAFF
.	.	TRBV29-1	TRBJ1-2	TGCAGCGGGACAATGACAGACGGGGGATACTATGGCTACACCTTC	CSGTMTDGGYYGYTF
.	.	TRBV7-9	TRBJ1-4	TGTGCCAGCAGCTTAGAAAGGAGTTGGTCCACTAATGAAAAACTGTTTTTT	CASSLERSWSTNEKLFF
.	.	TRBV29-1	TRBJ1-1	TGCAGCGTTGAAGAGGACATTTTGGGGAAGAACACTGAAGCTTTCTTT	CSVEEDILGKNTEAFF
few	.	TRBV7-6	TRBJ2-7	TGTGCCAGCAGCCAAGGTCAATTCAACGAGCAGTACTTC	CASSQGQFNEQYF
few	TRBD1	TRBV6-5	TRBJ1-1	TGTGCCAGCAGGGACAGGGGACTAACTGAAGCTTTCTTT	CASRDRGLTEAFF
.	TRBD1	TRBV6-4	TRBJ1-3	TGTGCCAGCAGTAGACAGGGCGAAACCATATATTTT	CASSRQGETIYF
.	TRBD1	TRBV29-1	TRBJ1-2	TGCAGCGTCACTACCGGGACAGGGAATGGCTACACCTTC	CSVTTGTGNGYTF
many	TRBD1	TRBV10-2	TRBJ1-2	TGCGCCAGCTCGTACACAGGGGATGGCTACACCTTC	CASSYTGDGYTF
few	.	TRBV24-1	TRBJ2-5	TGTGCCACCAGTGATACGCCAGGGGAGACCCAGTACTTC	CATSDTPGETQYF
few	TRBD1	TRBV11-2	TRBJ1-2	TGTGCCAGCAGCTTAGGCCAGACAGGGGTGAGCTATGGCTACACCTTC	CASSLGQTGVSYGYTF
.	TRBD1	TRBV5-1	TRBJ1-4	TGCGCCAGCAGCCGCCCGGGACAGGGTGAAAAACTGTTTTTT	CASSRPGQGEKLFF
few	.	TRBV7-2	TRBJ1-2	TGTGCCAGCAGCTTAGGGCCAGGGAGCTATGGCTACACCTTC	CASSLGPGSYGYTF
many	.	TRBV20-1	TRBJ2-7	TGCAGTGCTAGTGACGGGAGTACCTACGAGCAGTACTTC	CSASDGSTYEQYF
.	.	TRBV5-8	TRBJ2-5	TGTGCCAGCAGCTTGTTCGAGCAAGAGACCCAGTACTTC	CASSLFEQETQYF
.	.	TRBV7-9	TRBJ1-6	TGTGCCAGCAGCCGCGACAGCGATGATTATAATTCACCCCTCCACTTT	CASSRDSDDYNSPLHF
few	.	TRBV7-2	TRBJ2-5	TGTGCCAGCAGCTTACAGGGGCCTAGGGTGGCAGAGACCCAGTACTTC	CASSLQGPRVAETQYF
.	TRBD1	TRBV15	TRBJ2-7	TGTGCCACCAGCAGAGGGACAGGGGTTAGCGAGCAGTACTTC	CATSRGTGVSEQYF
.	.	TRBV5-4	TRBJ1-5	TGTGCCAGCAGGCGCCAGGGACGGCCCCAGCATTTT	CASRRQGRPQHF
many	TRBD1	TRBV7-9	TRBJ1-4	TGTGCCAGCAGCACCTTAGACAGGGGGCCTGAAAAACTGTTTTTT	CASSTLDRGPEKLFF
.	.	TRBV12-3/TRBV12-4	TRBJ2-2	TGTGCCAGCAGTTTCGATGGCGGGGAGCTGTTTTTT	CASSFDGGELFF
.	TRBD1	TRBV24-1	TRBJ1-4	TGTGCCACCAGCACCGCCGGGACAGGAGCCGATGAAAAACTGTTTTTT	CATSTAGTGADEKLFF
many	TRBD1	TRBV7-9	TRBJ2-6	TGTGCCAGCAGATCGCAGGGGGCGCAAGGGGCCAACGTCCTGACTTTC	CASRSQGAQGANVLTF
many	.	TRBV7-9	TRBJ1-2	TGTGCCAGCAGCCCCGTAGATCAAGCCGGCAGTGACTATGGCTACACCTTC	CASSPVDQAGSDYGYTF
.	.	TRBV14	TRBJ2-5	TGTGCCAGCAGCCAAGGCCCCTCTGAGACCCAGTACTTC	CASSQGPSETQYF
.	TRBD1	TRBV9	TRBJ1-4	TGTGCCAGCAGTGACCTACGACAGGGGTATGAAAAACTGTTTTTT	CASSDLRQGYEKLFF
.	.	TRBV6-1	TRBJ2-7	TGTGCCAGCGGCGGACAGGCGGGAGTGCTCTACGAGCAGTACTTC	CASGGQAGVLYEQYF
.	.	TRBV10-1	TRBJ1-3	TGCGCCAGCAGTGACGGGGCAGCCACCTCTGGAAACACCATATATTTT	CASSDGAATSGNTIYF
.	TRBD1	TRBV6-1	TRBJ2-7	TGTGCCAGCAGTCTTGAACCGGGACAGTGGGATTACGAGCAGTACTTC	CASSLEPGQWDYEQYF
few	.	TRBV20-1	TRBJ1-4	TGCAGTGCTAGAATTAGCCAGTTCAATGAAAAACTGTTTTTT	CSARISQFNEKLFF
.	.	TRBV10-3	TRBJ1-3	TGTGCCATCAGTGAAGGGGACAAACACTCTGGAAACACCATATATTTT	CAISEGDKHSGNTIYF
once	.	TRBV29-1	TRBJ1-2	TGCAGCGCCACCACCGGGGCGGGCTACACCTTC	CSATTGAGYTF
.	.	TRBV13	TRBJ1-1	TGCGCCAGCAGCGTGGAGGGGGTGGGTTCTGAAGCTTTCTTT	CASSVEGVGSEAFF
.	.	TRBV9	TRBJ2-5	TGTGCCAGCAGCGTCGGCGGGTGGCAAGAGACCCAGTACTTC	CASSVGGWQETQYF
many	.	TRBV25-1	TRBJ2-5	TGTGCCAGCAGTGCCCCGGATGAAGGGACCCAGTACTTC	CASSAPDEGTQYF
.	.	TRBV11-1	TRBJ2-7	TGTGCCACCAGCAACGAGCAGTACTTC	CATSNEQYF